This TCR beta chain was sequenced for a study of response to subunit inactivated influenza vaccine. Study-wide results and limits: It was suggested by the authors that few new T cells are recruited by each seasonal influenza vaccination.

TCRdb processed the RT-PCR reads anew with MiXCR; each CDR3 protein has one entry. The sample yields 500,000 to 750,000 distinct CDR3 sequences, roughly 15% seen once. V dropped 3 bases and J dropped 7 bases, with 16 bases sitting between them. The CDR3 is 14 residues long. The germline V gene has CDR1 SQVTM and CDR2 ANQGSEA. This clonotype was observed a handful of times. No antigen is known for it. The chain couples TRBV29-1 to TRBJ2-4, with a possible D match to TRBD2 (6 bases). The source of this sequence is a man aged 50 to 59 who received an inactivated influenza vaccine. Sample: PBMCs from blood, taken 12 days after vaccination. CDR3 residues: CSVELREKMNIQYF. As DNA, the CDR3 is TGCAGCGTTGAGTTGCGGGAAAAAATGAACATTCAGTACTTC.